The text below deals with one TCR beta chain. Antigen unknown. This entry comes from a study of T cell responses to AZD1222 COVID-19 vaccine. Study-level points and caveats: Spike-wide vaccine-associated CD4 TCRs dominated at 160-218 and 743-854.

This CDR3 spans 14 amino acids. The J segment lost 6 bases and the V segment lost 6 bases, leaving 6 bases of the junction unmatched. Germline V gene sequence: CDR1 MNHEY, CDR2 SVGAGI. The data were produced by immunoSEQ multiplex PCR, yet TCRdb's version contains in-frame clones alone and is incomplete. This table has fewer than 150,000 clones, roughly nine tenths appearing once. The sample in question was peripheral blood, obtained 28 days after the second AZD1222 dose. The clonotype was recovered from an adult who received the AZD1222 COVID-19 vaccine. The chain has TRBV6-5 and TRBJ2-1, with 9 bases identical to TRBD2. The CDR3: CASRPAGGPNEQFF. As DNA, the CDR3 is TGTGCCAGCAGGCCCGCGGGAGGGCCCAATGAGCAGTTCTTC.